This T cell receptor beta chain was captured by sequencing in a study of CD8 T cells in Susac syndrome. An input of about 0.5 to 1 ug of RNA was subjected to reverse transcription using random hexamers. TCRdb used MiXCR to reprocess the immunoSEQ multiplex PCR reads, holding one entry per CDR3 protein. This table has roughly 180,000 distinct CDR3 sequences, about 95% appearing once. The specimen sequenced was CD4+ T cells from PBMCs. The sequence was obtained from a human donor in good health.

CDR3 DNA: TGTGCCAGCAGCACGCGACAGGGAATGGATACGCAGTATTTT. Amino acids: CASSTRQGMDTQYF. The genes are TRBV9 and TRBJ2-3; TRBD1 matches at 7 bases. CDR1 and CDR2 from the germline V gene are SGDLS and YYNGEE. The CDR3 covers 14 residues. The junction had 8 bases not matched to a gene; V was cut back by 4 bases and J by 6 bases. Looking up the rest from reference TRBV9 and TRBJ2-3 gives the full variable domain: DSGVTQTPKHLITATGQRVTLRCSPRSGDLSVYWYQQSLDQGLQFLIQYYNGEERAKGNILERFSAQQFPDLHSELNLSSLELGDSALYFCASSTRQGMDTQYFGPGTRLTVL.